One sample yielded the 2 T cell receptor beta chains listed below, sequenced in a study of blood T cell repertoires in COVID-19. Produced via immunoSEQ multiplex PCR; TCRdb's table is partial and in-frame only. Among some 160,000 clones, 75% to 85% were seen once, and the ten largest hold 3% to 3.5%. Sequencing was done on a sample of PBMCs or T cells enriched from blood (not recorded which). These receptors were taken from a woman aged 60-75 years who had recovered from COVID-19.

The chain recombines TRBV29-1 with TRBJ1-1, with D hard to call. The length of the CDR3 is 11 residues. The V end lost 4 bases, the J end lost 1 base, and 4 bases lay between the germline ends. Germline lookup yields CDR1 SQVTM and CDR2 ANQGSEA. The CDR3 loop is CSVVKNTEAFF. The CDR3 DNA is TGCAGCGTTGTTAAGAACACTGAAGCTTTCTTT. The entire variable domain, with the rest obtained from reference TRBV29-1 and TRBJ1-1, is as follows: SAVISQKPSRDICQRGTSLTIQCQVDSQVTMMFWYRQQPGQSLTLIATANQGSEATYESGFVIDKFPISRPNLTFSTLTVSNMSPEDSSIYLCSVVKNTEAFFGQGTRLTVV.

CDR3 bases: TGTGCCAGCAGTCCCAACAGGGTTCGGACTGAAGCTTTCTTT. Its translation is CASSPNRVRTEAFF. This chain connects TRBV25-1 to TRBJ1-1; maybe TRBD1 (6 bases). V was trimmed by 5 bases and J by 5 bases, leaving 15 bases between them. CDR1 and CDR2 (germline): MGHDK, SYGVNS. The CDR3 runs to 14 residues.